A single TCR beta chain is shown here with its context. The data belong to a study of CD8 T cells in Susac syndrome. Per germline, CDR1 SQVTM and CDR2 ANQGSEA. The CDR3 spans 13 residues. V was cut by 4 bases and J by 4 bases, with 13 bases left in between. RNA, at roughly 0.45 to 1 ug, was reverse transcribed with random hexamers. The CDR3 of TCR beta was amplified by immunoSEQ multiplex PCR across 54 Vbeta and 13 Jbeta. MiXCR, run by TCRdb on the immunoSEQ multiplex PCR reads, gives a single entry per CDR3 protein. The sample consists of some 170,000 distinct CDR3 sequences, roughly 95% of them appearing once. From blood CD8+ and CD4+ T cells, the TCR beta chain was sequenced. CD8+ and CD4+ T cells were negatively isolated; TEMRA cells were FACS-enriched.

This receptor was obtained from a human donor in good health. Input material: CD4+ T cells from PBMCs. J is TRBJ1-2 and V is TRBV29-1; possibly TRBD1 for D (5 bases). The CDR3 DNA reads as TGCAGCGTTGGTGTGGCAGGGTTCTATGGCTACACCTTC. Translation: CSVGVAGFYGYTF. Filled out from reference TRBV29-1 and TRBJ1-2, the complete variable domain reads SAVISQKPSRDICQRGTSLTIQCQVDSQVTMMFWYRQQPGQSLTLIATANQGSEATYESGFVIDKFPISRPNLTFSTLTVSNMSPEDSSIYLCSVGVAGFYGYTFGSGTRLTVV.